This record looks at one T cell receptor beta chain sequence and its context. The Seattle patients, enrolled during active infection, were followed longitudinally. The sample comes from a study of blood T cell repertoires in COVID-19. Study-wide context: COVID-19 samples collected from the United States, Italy and Spain covered acute and convalescent phases. T cells, B-cell-depleted T cells, or PBMCs supplied cDNA or gDNA.

Methods used by the authors: Reference gene primers were amplified, and this amplification served to estimate nucleated cell counts. Assay: immunoSEQ multiplex PCR; the TCRdb copy retains only in-frame clones and omits some. V and J calls plus clone size are reproduced from that table; the DNA served to infer D and trimming. The table has roughly 190,000 clones, roughly 82% seen once. The CDR3 is 16 residues long. Per the germline V gene, CDR1 is SGDLS and CDR2 is YYNGEE. After removal of 1 base from V and 2 bases from J, the junction contained 6 bases not matched to a gene. This TCR was recovered from a woman aged 60 to 75 with COVID-19, enrolled during active disease. The chain carries TRBV9 and TRBJ2-5, with TRBD1 matching over 9 bases. Sequenced material: peripheral blood. The DNA for the CDR3 is TGTGCCAGCAGCGTATTCGGACAGGGGTGGCAAGAGACCCAGTACTTC. Protein sequence: CASSVFGQGWQETQYF.